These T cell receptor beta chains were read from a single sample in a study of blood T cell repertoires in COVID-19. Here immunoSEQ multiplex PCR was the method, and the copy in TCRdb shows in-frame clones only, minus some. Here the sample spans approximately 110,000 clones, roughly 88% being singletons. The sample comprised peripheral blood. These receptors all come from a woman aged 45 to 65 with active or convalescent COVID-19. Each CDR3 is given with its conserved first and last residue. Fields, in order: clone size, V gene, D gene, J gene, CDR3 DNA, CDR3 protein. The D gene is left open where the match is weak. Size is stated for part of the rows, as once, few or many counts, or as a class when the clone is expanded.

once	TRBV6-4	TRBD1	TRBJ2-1	TGTGCCAGCAGCCTTTATGGACAGGGGAATTACAATGAGCAGTTCTTC	CASSLYGQGNYNEQFF
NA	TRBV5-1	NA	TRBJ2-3	TGCGCCAGCAGCCCCGGAGCCATCACAGATACGCAGTATTTT	CASSPGAITDTQYF
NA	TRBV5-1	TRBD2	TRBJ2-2	TGCGCCTCTCAGGTGGGAGGGCCGATCGGCACCGGGGAGCTGTTTTTT	CASQVGGPIGTGELFF
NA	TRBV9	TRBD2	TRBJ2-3	TGTGCCAGCAGCGCGGCCTGGACTAGCGGGATTCATACGCAGTATTTT	CASSAAWTSGIHTQYF
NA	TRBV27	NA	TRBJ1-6	TGTGCCAGCAGTTCCGGAGGGGGGGGCGGCAATTCACCCCTCCACTTT	CASSSGGGGGNSPLHF
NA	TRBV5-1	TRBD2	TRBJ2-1	TGCGCCAGCAGCTCGATAACTAGCGGGAGTGGAGGTGAGCAGTTCTTC	CASSSITSGSGGEQFF
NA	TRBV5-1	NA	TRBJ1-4	TGCGCCAGCAGCTCGGGCAGGGGTGAGGAAAAACTGTTTTTT	CASSSGRGEEKLFF
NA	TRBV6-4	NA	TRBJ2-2	TGTGCCAGCAGTTCCGGAGACACCGGGGAGCTGTTTTTT	CASSSGDTGELFF
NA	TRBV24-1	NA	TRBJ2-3	TGTGCCACCAGTGATTTTGGCGTGGGGGCGACAGATACGCAGTATTTT	CATSDFGVGATDTQYF
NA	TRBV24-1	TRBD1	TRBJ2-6	TGTGCCACCAGTGATGGGGACAGTCCCCTCTCTGGGGCCAACGTCCTGACTTTC	CATSDGDSPLSGANVLTF
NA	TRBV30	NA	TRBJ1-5	TGTGCCTGGAGTGGGGGCAGCCGCAATCAGCCCCAGCATTTT	CAWSGGSRNQPQHF
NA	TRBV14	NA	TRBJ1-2	TGTGCCAGCAGCCAAGTCGAGGGTTCGGGCTACACCTTC	CASSQVEGSGYTF
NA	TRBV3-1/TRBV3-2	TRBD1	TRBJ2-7	TGTGCCAGCAGACCGACAGGGGACCGCTACGAGCAGTACTTC	CASRPTGDRYEQYF
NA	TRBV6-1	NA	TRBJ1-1	TGTGCCAGCAGTGAAGCTCAGGGGAACACTGAAGCTTTCTTT	CASSEAQGNTEAFF
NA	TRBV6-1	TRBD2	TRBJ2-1	TGTGCCAGCAGTTTGGCTAGCGGAAACAATGAGCAGTTCTTC	CASSLASGNNEQFF
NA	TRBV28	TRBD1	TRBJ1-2	TGTGCCAGCAAACCGACAGGGGTAGATGGCTACACCTTC	CASKPTGVDGYTF
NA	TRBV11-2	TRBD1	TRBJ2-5	TGTGCCAGCAGCCCGGGACAGGGGGCAATGGAGACCCAGTACTTC	CASSPGQGAMETQYF
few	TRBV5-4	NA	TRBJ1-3	TGTGCCAGCAGCTTGGGACTGAACCTGAGAGGAAACACCATATATTTT	CASSLGLNLRGNTIYF
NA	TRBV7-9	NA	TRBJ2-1	TGTGCCAGCAGCCCGGGATTCAATGAGCAGTTCTTC	CASSPGFNEQFF
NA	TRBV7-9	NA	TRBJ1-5	TGTGCCAGCAGCGGACAGTTCAATCAGCCCCAGCATTTT	CASSGQFNQPQHF
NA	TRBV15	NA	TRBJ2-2	TGTGCCACCAGCAGCGGGGACATCGGGGAGCTGTTTTTT	CATSSGDIGELFF
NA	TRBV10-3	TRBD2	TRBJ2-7	TGTGCCATCAGTGGAGCCCTGCGGGGGTTGCAGTACTTC	CAISGALRGLQYF
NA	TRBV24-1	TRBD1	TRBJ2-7	TGTGCCACCAGTGATCGGGACAGGGGGCAAGAGCAGTACTTC	CATSDRDRGQEQYF
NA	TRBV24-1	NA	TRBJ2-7	TGTGCCACCTCGGCGGCTAGCGCGACCTACGAGCAGTACTTC	CATSAASATYEQYF
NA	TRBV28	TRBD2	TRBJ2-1	TGTGCCAGCAGTCGCCCCCGACTAGCGGGAGGGAATGAGCAGTTCTTC	CASSRPRLAGGNEQFF
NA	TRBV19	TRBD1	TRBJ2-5	TGTGCCAGTAGTCCCTGGACAGGACAAGAGACCCAGTACTTC	CASSPWTGQETQYF
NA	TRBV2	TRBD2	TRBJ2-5	TGTGCCAAGCAGGCTAGCGGGAGTTCAGAGACCCAGTACTTC	CAKQASGSSETQYF
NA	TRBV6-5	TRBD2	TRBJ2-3	TGTGCCAGCAGTTACGGGGGGGTCGGGGTGGATACGCAGTATTTT	CASSYGGVGVDTQYF
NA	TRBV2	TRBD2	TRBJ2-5	TGTGCCAGCAGTGTACTAGCGGGAGGGCCGGAGACCCAGTACTTC	CASSVLAGGPETQYF
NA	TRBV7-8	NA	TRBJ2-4	TGTGCCAGCGGGGAGGGGGGGCGGTTTTCCAAAAACATTCAGTACTTC	CASGEGGRFSKNIQYF
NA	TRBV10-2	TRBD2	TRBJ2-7	TGCGCCAGCAGCCCCTCCCGAGGTAGCGGGAATGGAAAGTACTTC	CASSPSRGSGNGKYF
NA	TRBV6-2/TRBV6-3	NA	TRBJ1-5	TGTGCCAGCAGTTATGGGGCTCCCAAGACGCCCCAGCATTTT	CASSYGAPKTPQHF
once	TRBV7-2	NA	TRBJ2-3	TGTGCCAGCAAAGTCCCGGTCTCCACAGATACGCAGTATTTT	CASKVPVSTDTQYF
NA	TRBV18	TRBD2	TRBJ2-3	TGTGCCAGCTCACCATTTAGCCAGCGGGAGGGCCTAGCGACAGATACGCAGTATTTT	CASSPFSQREGLATDTQYF
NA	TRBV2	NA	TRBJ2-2	TGTGCCAGCACCAGGACAGCGAACACCGGGGAGCTGTTTTTT	CASTRTANTGELFF
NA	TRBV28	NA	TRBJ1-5	TGTGCCAGCACTAATTCGGGGGGGCCCCAGCCCCAGCATTTT	CASTNSGGPQPQHF
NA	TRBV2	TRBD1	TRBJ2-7	TGTGCCAGCAGCGCTACTCCGGGACAGGGGGTCGAGCAGTACTTC	CASSATPGQGVEQYF
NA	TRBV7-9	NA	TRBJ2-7	TGTGCCAGCAGCTCCACTTACGAGCAGTACTTC	CASSSTYEQYF
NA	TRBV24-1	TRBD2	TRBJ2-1	TGTGCCACCAGTGACGACCGGACTAGCGGGACTGCCTATGAGCAGTTCTTC	CATSDDRTSGTAYEQFF
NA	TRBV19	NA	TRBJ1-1	TGTGCCAGTAGTATTCTCGACAGGCATTACACTGAAGCTTTCTTT	CASSILDRHYTEAFF
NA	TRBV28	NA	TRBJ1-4	TGTGCCATATCGGGTGGGGCCAAGGAAAAACTGTTTTTT	CAISGGAKEKLFF
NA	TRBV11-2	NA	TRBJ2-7	TGTGCCAGCAGCTTAGGCGGCAGGGGTGCCTACGAGCAGTACTTC	CASSLGGRGAYEQYF
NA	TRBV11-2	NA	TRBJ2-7	TGTGCCAGCAGCCTCGGACTTTCTACCTACGAGCAGTACTTC	CASSLGLSTYEQYF
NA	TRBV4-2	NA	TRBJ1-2	TGTGCCAGCAGCCAACGCCAGGGTGACTATGGCTACACCTTC	CASSQRQGDYGYTF
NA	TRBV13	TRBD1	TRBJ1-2	TGTGCCAGCAGCTTTACGGGACAGGGTCGTGGCTACACCTTC	CASSFTGQGRGYTF
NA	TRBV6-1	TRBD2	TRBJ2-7	TGTGCCAGCAGTGAAGGTCTCCGACTAGCGGGAGGGTACGAGCAGTACTTC	CASSEGLRLAGGYEQYF
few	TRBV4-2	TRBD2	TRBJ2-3	TGTGCCAGCAGCCCCCGGGGGAGCGGGAGGGGAGGAGATACGCAGTATTTT	CASSPRGSGRGGDTQYF
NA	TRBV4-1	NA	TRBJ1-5	TGCGCCAGCAGCCAAGCCCCTGGGACACCGGGGTGGGGCAATCAGCCCCAGCATTTT	CASSQAPGTPGWGNQPQHF
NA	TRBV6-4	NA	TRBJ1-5	TGTGCCAGCAGTGACGGGGCAGAGGATCAGCCCCAGCATTTT	CASSDGAEDQPQHF